The clone carrying this T cell receptor (beta chain) was seen a handful of times. The V gene lost 2 bases and the J gene lost 2 bases, with 8 bases spanning the gap. This CDR3 contains 14 residues. Germline assignment: CDR1 SGHVS and CDR2 FQNEAQ. The data stem from a study of CD8 T cells in Susac syndrome. RNA amounts of roughly 0.45 to 1 ug underwent reverse transcription with random hexamers. TCRdb reprocessed the immunoSEQ multiplex PCR reads via MiXCR and lists one record per CDR3 protein. The table has about 53,000 distinct CDR3 sequences, 95% seen once. This receptor was identified in a human donor with Susac syndrome. V and J are TRBV7-8 and TRBJ2-3; TRBD2 is a possible D gene (5 bases). Sequencing was done on a sample of CD8+ T cells from PBMCs. The CDR3 region has the DNA TGTGCCAGCAGCTTACGGGGTTTCACAGATACGCAGTATTTT. It is translated as CASSLRGFTDTQYF. The complete variable domain, with remaining parts taken from reference TRBV7-8 and TRBJ2-3, reads GAGVSQSPRYKVAKRGQDVALRCDPISGHVSLFWYQQALGQGPEFLTYFQNEAQLDKSGLPSDRFFAERPEGSVSTLKIQRTQQEDSAVYLCASSLRGFTDTQYFGPGTRLTVL.